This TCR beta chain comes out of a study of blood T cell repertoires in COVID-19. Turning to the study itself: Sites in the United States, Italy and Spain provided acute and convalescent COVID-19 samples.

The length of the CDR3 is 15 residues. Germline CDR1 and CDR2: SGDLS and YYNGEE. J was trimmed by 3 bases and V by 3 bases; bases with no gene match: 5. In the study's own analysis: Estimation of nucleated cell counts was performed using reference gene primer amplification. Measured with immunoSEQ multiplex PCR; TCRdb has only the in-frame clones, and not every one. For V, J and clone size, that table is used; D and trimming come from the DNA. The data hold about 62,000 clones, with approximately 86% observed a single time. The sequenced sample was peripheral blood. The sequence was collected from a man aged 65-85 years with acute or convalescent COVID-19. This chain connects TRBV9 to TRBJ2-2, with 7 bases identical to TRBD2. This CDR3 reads CASSEGAGHTGELFF. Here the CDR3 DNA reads TGTGCCAGCAGCGAAGGAGCGGGGCACACCGGGGAGCTGTTTTTT.